The clone carrying this T cell receptor beta chain was counted a single time. Antigen: not known. V was pared by 1 base and J by 2 bases, with 7 bases between. The CDR3 runs 14 residues. CDR1 and CDR2 (germline): MGHDK, SYGVNS. Generated by immunoSEQ multiplex PCR, the TCRdb table keeps only in-frame clones and is missing some. The sample lists around 300,000 clones; 75% to 90% were seen once. The sample's treatment: 15 to 20 received Ad26.COV2.S at low or high dose, single or two shots; roughly 5 received placebo; per-sample allocation not given. Vaccine and placebo recipients were sampled on day 63 after the first injection. This record comes from a study of Ad26.COV2.S vaccination and SARS-CoV-2 variants. In the study overall: Ad26.COV2.S given intramuscularly, once or twice 56 days apart. Study-wide results and limits: Vaccinees displayed broader spike-specific TCR repertoires than placebo recipients.

V is TRBV25-1 and J is TRBJ2-3, with unresolved D. This clonotype was sampled from a person between 18 and 65 years old who received the Ad26.COV2.S COVID-19 vaccine or a placebo. The sequenced sample was peripheral blood, obtained in a trial of Ad26.COV2.S vaccine versus placebo. For the CDR3, the DNA is TGTGCCAGCAGTGAATTGTCCTTCACAGATACGCAGTATTTT. Its translation is CASSELSFTDTQYF.